This T cell receptor (beta chain) was captured by sequencing in a study of blood T cell repertoires in COVID-19. Assay used: immunoSEQ multiplex PCR; TCRdb lists only in-frame clones, some missing. This table has approximately 250,000 clones, 70% to 90% appearing once. The specimen sequenced was PBMCs or T cells enriched from blood (not recorded which). This TCR came from a woman aged 40-49 years with acute COVID-19.

CDR3 in DNA: TGTGCCAGCAGCTTAGCGATTACACAGGGGCGCTCCTACGAGCAGTACTTC. Residues: CASSLAITQGRSYEQYF. The chain employs TRBV7-2 and TRBJ2-7; 7 bases are a match to TRBD1. The CDR3 sequence is 17 residues long. Trimming removed 0 bases from V and 0 bases from J; junction bases left unmatched: 8. The germline gives CDR1 SGHTA, CDR2 FQGNSA.